This TCR beta chain was sequenced during a study of prognosis after radiotherapy for stage I lung cancer (dated by TCRdb to about 2021). Notes on the research overall: Between early 2018 and early 2019, over 15 patients with stage I NSCLC were enrolled in Nanjing, China. Of the enrolled patients, under 15 had newly diagnosed primary stage I lung tumors, while a few had oligometastatic NSCLC following surgical resection of the primary tumor. Every patient was regarded as medically inoperable, because of comorbidities in approximately 12 cases and refusal of surgery in roughly 7 cases. The cohort included 10 to 15 men and more than 5 women, with a median age of approximately 75 years and a range of about 50 to 85 years. Tumor histology was squamous cell carcinoma in roughly 7 patients and adenocarcinoma in roughly 12. SBRT was delivered in 3 to 5 fractions with a biologically effective dose of at least 100 Gy, and image-guided IMRT or VMAT was used for delivery. In every patient, SBRT was given without any concurrent therapy. About 20% of the 19 patients developed distant metastases after SBRT, at a median of roughly seven months; the other 15 showed no significant progression. Peripheral blood TCR beta repertoires were profiled in stage I NSCLC patients before and after stereotactic body radiotherapy, and the repertoires were related to distant failure. For each of the approximately 19 patients, one blood sample was taken before SBRT and one after, so the study sequenced approximately 38 samples in total. Study-wide conclusions, independent of this receptor: None of the reported P values were adjusted for multiple comparisons. Differences in TRBV and TRBJ usage frequencies by metastasis status were reportedly observed in two V genes at baseline and in several V and two J genes after SBRT. Post-SBRT Shannon entropy and its change from baseline were lower in patients who developed distant metastases; baseline Shannon entropy was not associated with metastases. Tumor specificity of expanded TCR clones was not determined. Unique TCR clone counts fell after SBRT (median 10,088 before versus several thousand after; Wilcoxon paired P=0.011). The small cohort and short follow-up limited the study, so independent validation of the findings is needed.

All patients had node-negative disease on CT and PET/CT, and none had a history of other malignancies or had previously received chemotherapy or radiotherapy. Six milliliters of peripheral venous blood were drawn into EDTA tubes at each of two time points. PBMCs were isolated by Ficoll-Paque Plus density-gradient centrifugation. Immediately after collection, samples were stored at -80 degrees C until analysis. Two rounds of multiplex PCR were performed to amplify the TCR beta CDR3 region from genomic DNA. The first PCR round used primers specific to each TRBV and TRBJ gene, and the primer sequences were filed in Chinese patent CN105087789A. Universal primers were used in the second round of PCR. The Roche High Pure PCR Template Preparation Kit was used to extract genomic DNA from frozen PBMCs. Libraries were sequenced paired-end with 151 bp reads on an Illumina HiSeq 3000. Per the authors' processing: CutAdapt was used to remove raw reads lacking the multiplex PCR primer sequences. High-quality paired reads were merged into contigs with PEAR. By aligning each contig to reference sequences, MiXCR assigned the TRB V, D and J gene segments to that contig. CDR3 sequences were clustered by base quality and sequence similarity to remove sequencing errors. Diversity was calculated as Shannon entropy divided by the natural log of the number of productive TCR sequences. One minus Shannon entropy divided by the natural log of the number of unique clonotypes was used as the definition of clonality. The Youden index of ROC curves was used to select progression-free survival cut-offs for repertoire metrics, and analyses were performed in R 3.5.3. TCRdb redid the processing of the public reads, applying fastp at Q25 and MiXCR, and retained in-frame beta chains. Each entry merges the rows of one CDR3 protein and shows their most common DNA and genes. The V and J calls were determined by TCRdb, not by the authors. The sample contains some 35,000 distinct CDR3 sequences, 32% of them found a single time. 27% of the sample belongs to the ten largest clones.

V is reduced by 5 bases and J by 2 bases, leaving a spacing of 13 bases between them. The CDR3 starts with the cysteine, ends with the phenylalanine, and has 15 residues. The entry retains the CDR3 DNA only, 45 bases that are in frame from base 1. The germline V gene supplies CDR1 SGHTA and CDR2 FQGNSA. This clonotype was counted many times. Its target antigen remains unknown. No much larger clonotype is one base removed from it; base qualities were not supplied. The source material was PBMCs, sampled before or after stereotactic body radiation therapy (not recorded which). Here the chain combines TRBV7-2 and TRBJ2-1; tentative D gene TRBD2, with 6 bases matching. The TCR originated in a donor aged 50 or older with non-small cell lung cancer. The CDR3 region: CASSVRTGAYNEQFF. In nucleotides, the sequence is TGTGCCAGCAGCGTCCGGACGGGGGCCTACAATGAGCAGTTCTTC.